This T cell receptor beta chain derives from a study of T-cell reconstitution after alpha-beta-depleted transplantation in children. This clonotype was found many times. V lost 3 bases to trimming and J lost 8 bases; unmatched junction nucleotides: 5. Germline V CDR1 and CDR2: SGHTA, FQGTGA. The CDR3 consists of 15 residues. Unique molecular identifiers tagged the TCRbeta library. TCRdb itself ran the PCR reads through MiXCR, one entry per CDR3 protein. The data hold about 610,000 distinct CDR3 sequences, with roughly a tenth observed a single time. The TCR comes from a human donor who donated a stem cell graft to a child with acute myeloid leukemia. This rearrangement joins TRBV7-3 to TRBJ1-6, with 9 positions matching TRBD1. The sample here was PBMCs from the stem cell graft donor, taken from the stem cell graft. DNA of the CDR3: TGTGCCAGCAGCTTTACAGGGGGCGCCCATTCACCCCTCCACTTT. Translation: CASSFTGGAHSPLHF.